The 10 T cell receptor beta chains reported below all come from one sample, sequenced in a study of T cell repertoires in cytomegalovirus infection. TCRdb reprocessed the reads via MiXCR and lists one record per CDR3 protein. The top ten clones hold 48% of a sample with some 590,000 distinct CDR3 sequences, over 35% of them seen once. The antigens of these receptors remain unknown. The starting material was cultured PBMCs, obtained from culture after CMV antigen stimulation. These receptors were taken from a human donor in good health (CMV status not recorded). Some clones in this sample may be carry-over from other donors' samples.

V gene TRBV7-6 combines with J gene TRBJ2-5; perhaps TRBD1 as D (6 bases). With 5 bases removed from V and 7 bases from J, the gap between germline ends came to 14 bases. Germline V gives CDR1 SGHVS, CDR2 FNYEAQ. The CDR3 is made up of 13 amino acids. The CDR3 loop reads CASSPETRGTQYF. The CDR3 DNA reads TGTGCCAGCAGCCCAGAGACCAGGGGGACCCAGTACTTC.

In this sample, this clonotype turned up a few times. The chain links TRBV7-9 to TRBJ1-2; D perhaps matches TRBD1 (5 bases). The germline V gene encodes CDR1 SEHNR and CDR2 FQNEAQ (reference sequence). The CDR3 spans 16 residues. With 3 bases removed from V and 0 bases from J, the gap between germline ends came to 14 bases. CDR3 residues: CASSFSQGRANYGYTF. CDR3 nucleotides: TGTGCCAGCAGCTTCTCCCAGGGCCGCGCTAACTATGGCTACACCTTC. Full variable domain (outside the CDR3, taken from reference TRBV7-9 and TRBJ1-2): DTGVSQNPRHKITKRGQNVTFRCDPISEHNRLYWYRQTLGQGPEFLTYFQNEAQLEKSRLLSDRFSAERPKGSFSTLEIQRTEQGDSAMYLCASSFSQGRANYGYTFGSGTRLTVV.

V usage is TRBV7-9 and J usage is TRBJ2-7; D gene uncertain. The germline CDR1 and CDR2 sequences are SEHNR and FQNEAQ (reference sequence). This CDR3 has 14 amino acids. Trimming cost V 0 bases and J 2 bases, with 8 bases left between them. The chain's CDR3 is CASSLAATPYEQYF. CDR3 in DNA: TGTGCCAGCAGCTTAGCAGCGACTCCCTACGAGCAGTACTTC.

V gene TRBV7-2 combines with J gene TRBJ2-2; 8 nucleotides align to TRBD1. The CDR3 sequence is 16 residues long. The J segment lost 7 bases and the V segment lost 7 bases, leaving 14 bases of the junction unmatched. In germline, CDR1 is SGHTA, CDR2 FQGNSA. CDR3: CASTPGGPNGGGELFF. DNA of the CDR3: TGTGCCAGCACCCCAGGGGGCCCTAACGGGGGCGGGGAGCTGTTTTTT.

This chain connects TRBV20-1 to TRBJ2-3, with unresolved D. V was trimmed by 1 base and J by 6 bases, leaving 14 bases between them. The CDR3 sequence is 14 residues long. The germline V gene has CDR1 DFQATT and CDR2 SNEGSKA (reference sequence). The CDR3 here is CSARGGAPLDTQYF. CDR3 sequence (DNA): TGCAGTGCTAGAGGGGGTGCGCCATTGGATACGCAGTATTTT.

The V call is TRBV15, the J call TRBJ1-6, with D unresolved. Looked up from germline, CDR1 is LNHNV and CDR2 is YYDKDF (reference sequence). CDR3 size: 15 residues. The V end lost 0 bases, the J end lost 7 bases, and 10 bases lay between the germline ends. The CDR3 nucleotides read TGTGCCACCAGCAGAGATCGGGCGGGGAATTCACCCCTCCACTTT. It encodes CATSRDRAGNSPLHF.

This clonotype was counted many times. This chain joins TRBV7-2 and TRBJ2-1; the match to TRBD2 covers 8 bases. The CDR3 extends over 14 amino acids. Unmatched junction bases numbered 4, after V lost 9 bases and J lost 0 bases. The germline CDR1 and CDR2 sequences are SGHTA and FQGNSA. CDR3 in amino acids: CASTRGGSYNEQFF. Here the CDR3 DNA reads TGTGCCAGTACCCGGGGGGGCTCCTACAATGAGCAGTTCTTC.

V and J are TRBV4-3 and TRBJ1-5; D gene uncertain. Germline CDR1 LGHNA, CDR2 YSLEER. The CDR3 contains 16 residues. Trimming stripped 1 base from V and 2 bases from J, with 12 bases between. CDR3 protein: CASSQVMGEGNQPQHF. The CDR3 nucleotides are TGCGCCAGCAGCCAAGTGATGGGAGAAGGCAATCAGCCCCAGCATTTT.

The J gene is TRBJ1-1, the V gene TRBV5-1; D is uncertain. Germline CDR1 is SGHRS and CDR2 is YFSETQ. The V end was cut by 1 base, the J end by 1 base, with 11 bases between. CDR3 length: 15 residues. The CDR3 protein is CASSLSPGWNTEAFF. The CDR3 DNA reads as TGCGCCAGCAGCTTGTCCCCCGGATGGAACACTGAAGCTTTCTTT. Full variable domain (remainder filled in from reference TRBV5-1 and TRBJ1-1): KAGVTQTPRYLIKTRGQQVTLSCSPISGHRSVSWYQQTPGQGLQFLFEYFSETQRNKGNFPGRFSGRQFSNSRSEMNVSTLELGDSALYLCASSLSPGWNTEAFFGQGTRLTVV.

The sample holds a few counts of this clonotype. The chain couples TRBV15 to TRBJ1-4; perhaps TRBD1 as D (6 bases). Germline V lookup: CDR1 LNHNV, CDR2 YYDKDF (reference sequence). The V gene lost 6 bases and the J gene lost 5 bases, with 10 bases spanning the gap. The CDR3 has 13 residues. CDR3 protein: CATRGAGNEKLFF. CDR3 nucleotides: TGTGCCACCAGGGGGGCGGGAAATGAAAAACTGTTTTTT.